The 8 T cell receptor beta chains below were found in one sample sequenced in a study of cytomegalovirus exposure and HLA in healthy donors (TCRdb year 2017). The library was prepared using the immunoSEQ multiplex PCR assay. The multiplex PCR relied on a mix of 60 forward primers for TCR Vbeta segments and 13 reverse primers for TCR Jbeta segments. What TCRdb holds here is the immuneACCESS table cut down to in-frame rearrangements. Part of the clones is not present; checked against another copy, under half of the missing clones reflect an unresolved V gene, and the others are unexplained. The sample table contains 75,000 to 95,000 clones; only one count was recorded for 75% to 80% of them. Of the sample, under 5.5% falls within the top ten clones. Sequencing was performed on PBMCs. Every receptor here comes from a woman in her forties in good health and CMV-seropositive.

This chain uses TRBV11-2 with TRBJ1-4, with 7 bases lining up with TRBD1. Germline loops: CDR1 SGHAT, CDR2 FQNNGV. This CDR3 spans 15 amino acids. Trimming at V came to 1 base and at J to 3 bases, leaving 2 bases not matched to a gene. CDR3 residues: CASSLGQGPNEKLFF. CDR3 nucleotides: TGTGCCAGCAGCTTAGGACAGGGACCTAATGAAAAACTGTTTTTT.

This chain links TRBV19 with TRBJ1-2; D is unresolved. V lost 3 bases and J lost 4, with 15 bases in between. The CDR3 spans 15 residues. Germline V gene sequence: CDR1 LNHDA, CDR2 SQIVND (reference sequence). CDR3 loop: CASSILPPGSYGYTF. The CDR3 region has the DNA TGTGCCAGTAGTATCCTCCCCCCAGGATCCTATGGCTACACCTTC.

The chain carries TRBV6-4 and TRBJ2-1, with a weak D call TRBD1 (6 bases). V dropped 0 bases and J dropped 6 bases, with 15 bases sitting between them. Germline V lookup: CDR1 MRHNA, CDR2 SNTAGT. CDR3 size: 16 residues. CDR3: CASSDSLKGEANEQFF. The CDR3 DNA follows: TGTGCCAGCAGTGACTCTCTGAAGGGGGAAGCCAATGAGCAGTTCTTC.

This clone was recorded a few times. The rearrangement joins TRBV5-1 to TRBJ2-1, with 12 bases lining up with TRBD2. The ends lost 0 bases at V and 3 bases at J; junction bases unmatched: 4. Germline CDR1 reads SGHRS; CDR2 reads YFSETQ. This CDR3 is built from 17 residues. DNA of the CDR3: TGCGCCAGCAGCTTGGTCCCTAGCGGGGGGGACTACAATGAGCAGTTCTTC. Encoded protein: CASSLVPSGGDYNEQFF.

The J gene is TRBJ2-1, the V gene TRBV5-1, with D possibly matching TRBD1 (6 bases). This CDR3 comprises 16 residues. V dropped 0 bases and J dropped 0 bases, with 10 bases sitting between them. Per the germline V gene, CDR1 is SGHRS and CDR2 is YFSETQ. CDR3 in amino acids: CASSLVPGDSYNEQFF. The CDR3 DNA follows: TGCGCCAGCAGCTTGGTCCCAGGGGACTCCTACAATGAGCAGTTCTTC.

This clone was observed once. The rearrangement joins TRBV7-3 to TRBJ1-6; 10 nucleotides align to TRBD1. The CDR3 spans 14 residues. Germline V CDR1 and CDR2: SGHTA, FQGTGA. V dropped 5 bases and J dropped 8; count of bases not matched to a gene: 3. CDR3 amino acids: CASSQGQGHSPLHF. CDR3 coding DNA: TGTGCCAGCAGCCAGGGACAGGGGCATTCACCCCTCCACTTT. The variable domain in full, completed from reference TRBV7-3 and TRBJ1-6, reads GAGVSQTPSNKVTEKGKYVELRCDPISGHTALYWYRQSLGQGPEFLIYFQGTGAADDSGLPNDRFFAVRPEGSVSTLKIQRTERGDSAVYLCASSQGQGHSPLHFGNGTRLTVT.

The V call is TRBV11-2, the J call TRBJ2-7, with 9 bases fitting TRBD2. With V trimmed by 5 bases and J by 2 bases, 16 bases remained unmatched. CDR3 size: 18 residues. Germline values: CDR1 SGHAT, CDR2 FQNNGV. The CDR3 sequence: CASSPSGTSRGLPYEQYF. As DNA, the CDR3 is TGTGCCAGCAGCCCATCCGGGACTAGCAGGGGCCTGCCCTACGAGCAGTACTTC.

The genes are TRBV7-3 and TRBJ2-1, with 8 bases matching TRBD1. V dropped 4 bases and J dropped 8; count of bases not matched to a gene: 4. This CDR3 is built from 13 residues. Germline CDR1 reads SGHTA; CDR2 reads FQGTGA. The DNA of the CDR3 is TGTGCCAGCAGCTCGACAGGGGAGGATGAGCAGTTCTTC. Translating gives CASSSTGEDEQFF.